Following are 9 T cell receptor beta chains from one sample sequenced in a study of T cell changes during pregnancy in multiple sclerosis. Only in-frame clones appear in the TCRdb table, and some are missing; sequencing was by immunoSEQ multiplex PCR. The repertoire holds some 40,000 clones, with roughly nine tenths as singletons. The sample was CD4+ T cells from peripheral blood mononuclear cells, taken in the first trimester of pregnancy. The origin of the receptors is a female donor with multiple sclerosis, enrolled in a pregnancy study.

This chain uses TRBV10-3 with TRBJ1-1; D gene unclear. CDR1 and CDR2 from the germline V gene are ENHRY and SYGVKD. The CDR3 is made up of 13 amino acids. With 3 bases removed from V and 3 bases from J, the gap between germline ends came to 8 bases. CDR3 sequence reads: CAISENRDTEAFF. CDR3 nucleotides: TGTGCCATCAGTGAAAACAGAGACACTGAAGCTTTCTTT.

The CDR3 loop reads CASSVLGAGDTEAFF. The CDR3, as DNA: TGTGCCAGCAGCGTATTGGGGGCAGGGGATACTGAAGCTTTCTTT. The J gene is TRBJ1-1, the V gene TRBV9, with D possibly being TRBD1 (6 bases). Germline loops: CDR1 SGDLS, CDR2 YYNGEE. This CDR3 is 15 amino acids long. The V gene lost 1 base and the J gene lost 5 bases, with 15 bases spanning the gap.

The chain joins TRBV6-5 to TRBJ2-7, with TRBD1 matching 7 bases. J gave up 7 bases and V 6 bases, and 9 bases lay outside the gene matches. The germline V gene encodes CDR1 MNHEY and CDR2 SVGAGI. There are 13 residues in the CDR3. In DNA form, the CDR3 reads TGTGCCAGCAGACGACAGGGAAGGGTTGAGCAGTACTTC. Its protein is CASRRQGRVEQYF.

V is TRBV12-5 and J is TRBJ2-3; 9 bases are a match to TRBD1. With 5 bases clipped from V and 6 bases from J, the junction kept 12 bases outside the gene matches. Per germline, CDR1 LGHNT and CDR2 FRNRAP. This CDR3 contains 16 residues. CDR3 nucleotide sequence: TGTGCTAGTGGTCCGCGGACAGGGGTCAACGTGGATACGCAGTATTTT. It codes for CASGPRTGVNVDTQYF.

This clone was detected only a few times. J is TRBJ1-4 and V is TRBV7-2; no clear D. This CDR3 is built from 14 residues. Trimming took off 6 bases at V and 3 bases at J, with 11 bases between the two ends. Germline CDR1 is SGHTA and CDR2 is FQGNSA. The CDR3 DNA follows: TGTGCCAGCAGGGCTAGTATCGCTAATGAAAAACTGTTTTTT. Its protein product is CASRASIANEKLFF.

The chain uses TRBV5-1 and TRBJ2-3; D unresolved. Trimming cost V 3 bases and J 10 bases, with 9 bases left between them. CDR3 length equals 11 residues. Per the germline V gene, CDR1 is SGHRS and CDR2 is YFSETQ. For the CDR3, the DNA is TGCGCCAGCAGCTGGCCTGGTGCGCAGTATTTT. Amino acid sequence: CASSWPGAQYF.

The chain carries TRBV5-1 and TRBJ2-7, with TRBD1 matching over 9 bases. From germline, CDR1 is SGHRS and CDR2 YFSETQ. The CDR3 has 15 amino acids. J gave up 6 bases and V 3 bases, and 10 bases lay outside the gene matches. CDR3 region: CASSWSGTGTAEQYF. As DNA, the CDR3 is TGCGCCAGCAGCTGGTCCGGGACAGGGACCGCCGAGCAGTACTTC.

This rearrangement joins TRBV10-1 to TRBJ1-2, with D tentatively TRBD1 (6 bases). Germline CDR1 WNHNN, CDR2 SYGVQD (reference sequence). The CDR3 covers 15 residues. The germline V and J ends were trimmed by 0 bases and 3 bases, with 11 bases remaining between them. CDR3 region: CASSESPGEYYGYTF. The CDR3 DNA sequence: TGCGCCAGCAGTGAGTCCCCAGGGGAATACTATGGCTACACCTTC.

The CDR3 spells CSAGGLGQSYEQYF. CDR3 nucleotides: TGCAGCGCGGGGGGACTAGGGCAGTCCTACGAGCAGTACTTC. The chain joins TRBV29-1 to TRBJ2-7; 8 bases agree with TRBD2. Losses at the gene ends were 7 bases for V and 1 base for J; bases not matched to a gene: 9. This CDR3 comprises 14 residues. The germline V gene encodes CDR1 SQVTM and CDR2 ANQGSEA.